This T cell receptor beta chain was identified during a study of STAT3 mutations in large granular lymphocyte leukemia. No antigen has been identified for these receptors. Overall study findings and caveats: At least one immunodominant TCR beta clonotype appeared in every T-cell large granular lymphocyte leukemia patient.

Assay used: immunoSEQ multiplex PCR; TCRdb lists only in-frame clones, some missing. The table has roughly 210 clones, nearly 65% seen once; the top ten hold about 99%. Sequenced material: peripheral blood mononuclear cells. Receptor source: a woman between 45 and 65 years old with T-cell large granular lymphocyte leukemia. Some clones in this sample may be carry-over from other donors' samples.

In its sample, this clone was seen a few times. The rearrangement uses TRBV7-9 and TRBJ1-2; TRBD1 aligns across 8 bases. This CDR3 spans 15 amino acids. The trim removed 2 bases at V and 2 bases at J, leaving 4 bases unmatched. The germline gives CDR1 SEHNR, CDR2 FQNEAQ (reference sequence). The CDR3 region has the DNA TGTGCCAGCAGCTTACAGGGGGCAGGGAACTATGGCTACACCTTC. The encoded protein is CASSLQGAGNYGYTF.